Given below is one TCR beta chain in context. No antigen is known for it. The sample comes from a study of cytomegalovirus exposure and HLA in healthy donors. A multiplex PCR was run with 60 Vbeta primers and 13 Jbeta primers. TCRdb's table, derived via immunoSEQ multiplex PCR, lists solely in-frame clones and lacks some. The table shows 95,000 to 100,000 clones, with 76% occurring only once. Study-wide results and limits: A later analysis reportedly found that, within productive TCRs, an Asian-associated ancestry cluster had fewer N-insertions than the mean observed across the roughly 630 donors.

Losses at the gene ends were 2 bases for V and 3 bases for J; bases not matched to a gene: 6. Germline loops: CDR1 SNHLY, CDR2 FYNNEI. The CDR3 is 15 amino acids. The sample comprised PBMCs. This TCR came from a man between 40 and 49 years old in good health and CMV-seronegative. The chain links TRBV2 to TRBJ2-5; 7 bases are shared with TRBD1. CDR3 in amino acids: CASSETTGTEETQYF. CDR3 in DNA: TGTGCCAGCAGTGAAACCACCGGGACAGAAGAGACCCAGTACTTC.